These 18 T cell receptor beta chains came from one sample sequenced in a study of early T cells in non-severe SARS-CoV-2 infection. Using its own MiXCR run on the 5' RACE reads, TCRdb lists one record per CDR3 protein. This sample yields about 58,000 distinct CDR3 sequences, of which about 13% are seen a single time; approximately 9.6% belongs to the top ten. Sequencing used whole blood. Receptors originate from an adult who was a healthcare worker with PCR-confirmed SARS-CoV-2 infection or an uninfected control (not recorded which).

This clonotype was recorded a few times. The chain is built from TRBV29-1 and TRBJ2-7; 7 bases fit TRBD1. Germline loops: CDR1 SQVTM, CDR2 ANQGSEA. The CDR3 runs 12 residues. After removal of 5 bases from V and 2 bases from J, the junction contained 3 bases not matched to a gene. CDR3 nucleotides: TGCAGCGTTTTAACAGGGGCCTACGAGCAGTACTTC. Residues: CSVLTGAYEQYF.

This clonotype came up many times. This chain joins TRBV20-1 and TRBJ2-4; possible D gene TRBD1, 5 bases. CDR1 and CDR2 from the germline V gene are DFQATT and SNEGSKA (reference sequence). The CDR3 consists of 12 residues. Trimming removed 2 bases at V and 9 bases at J, with 11 bases between. The CDR3, as DNA: TGCAGTGCTAGATACGACAGAGGCATTCAGTACTTC. This sequence encodes CSARYDRGIQYF.

This clonotype was found many times. The gene calls are TRBV7-8 and TRBJ2-3; 13 bases match TRBD2. V shed 7 bases and J 5 bases; nucleotides not matched to a gene: 9. CDR3 length equals 16 residues. Per the germline V gene, CDR1 is SGHVS and CDR2 is FQNEAQ. The CDR3 here is CASTGGLAGSQDTQYF. Written as DNA, the CDR3 is TGTGCCAGCACTGGGGGACTAGCGGGATCACAAGATACGCAGTATTTT.

This clonotype was seen at least ten times. The chain joins TRBV7-2 to TRBJ2-3, with 7 bases lining up with TRBD2. The CDR3 extends over 15 amino acids. The germline gives CDR1 SGHTA, CDR2 FQGNSA. Trimming took 0 bases from V and 4 from J; bases not matched to a gene: 4. CDR3 in amino acids: CASSLAAGAPDTQYF. The CDR3 DNA sequence: TGTGCCAGCAGCTTAGCTGCGGGAGCTCCAGATACGCAGTATTTT.

This clonotype was seen repeatedly, ten times or more. V and J are TRBV14 and TRBJ2-7; D could derive from TRBD1 or TRBD2 (5 bases each). The CDR3 loop spans 15 amino acids. V was pared by 3 bases and J by 2 bases, with 14 bases between. CDR1 and CDR2 (germline): SGHDN, FVKESK. The DNA for the CDR3 is TGTGCCAGCAGCCAGGCCCCGGGACCCCCCTACGAGCAGTACTTC. Its translation: CASSQAPGPPYEQYF.

The chain carries TRBV5-1 and TRBJ2-7, with 7 bases identical to TRBD1. The V gene end was trimmed by 4 bases and the J gene end by 2 bases; junction bases not matched to a gene: 6. The CDR3 is made up of 14 amino acids. Germline V lookup: CDR1 SGHRS, CDR2 YFSETQ. The CDR3 protein is CASSAAGTAYEQYF. The DNA of the CDR3 is TGCGCCAGCAGCGCCGCCGGGACAGCCTACGAGCAGTACTTC.

This clonotype occurred many times. The rearrangement uses TRBV7-6 and TRBJ2-5, with 10 bases identical to TRBD1. The CDR3 sequence is 15 residues long. Trimming at V came to 4 bases and at J to 5 bases, leaving 7 bases not matched to a gene. Germline CDR1 reads SGHVS; CDR2 reads FNYEAQ. The CDR3 reads CASSSRQGAEETQYF. CDR3 DNA: TGTGCCAGCAGCTCCCGACAGGGGGCGGAGGAGACCCAGTACTTC.

V gene TRBV9 combines with J gene TRBJ1-6; tentative D call: TRBD1 (5 bases). Looked up from germline, CDR1 is SGDLS and CDR2 is YYNGEE. V was cut by 3 bases and J by 10 bases, with 17 bases left in between. CDR3 size: 15 residues. CDR3 nucleotides: TGTGCCAGCAGCGAGGGGACGGAGTTGGGGTCACCCCTCCACTTT. Translated: CASSEGTELGSPLHF. Full variable domain (rest looked up from reference TRBV9 and TRBJ1-6): DSGVTQTPKHLITATGQRVTLRCSPRSGDLSVYWYQQSLDQGLQFLIQYYNGEERAKGNILERFSAQQFPDLHSELNLSSLELGDSALYFCASSEGTELGSPLHFGNGTRLTVT.

This clonotype was seen at least ten times. The CDR3 sequence: CAWRAPPETQYF. The DNA of the CDR3 is TGTGCCTGGAGAGCTCCACCAGAGACCCAGTACTTC. The chain carries TRBV30 and TRBJ2-5; no clear D. Germline-derived CDR1 and CDR2 are GTSNPN and SVGIG (reference sequence). The CDR3 spans 12 residues. V was cut by 3 bases and J by 4 bases, with 9 bases left in between.

This clonotype was counted ten times or more. V usage is TRBV3-1 and J usage is TRBJ2-1; the D gene could be TRBD1 or TRBD2 (6 bases each). Germline V gene data show CDR1 as LGHDT and CDR2 as YNNKEL (reference sequence). With 3 bases removed from V and 9 bases from J, the gap between germline ends came to 15 bases. This CDR3 contains 14 residues. CDR3 nucleotides: TGTGCCAGCAGCCACGGAGGGGGATTAGGTGAGCAGTTCTTC. It is translated as CASSHGGGLGEQFF.

The chain is built from TRBV28 and TRBJ1-1, with D possibly matching TRBD1 (6 bases). The V gene lost 6 bases and the J gene lost 0 bases, with 14 bases spanning the gap. The CDR3 covers 15 residues. Germline assignment: CDR1 MDHEN and CDR2 SYDVKM. The CDR3 DNA is TGTGCCAGCAGCTCAGCGGGACATATGAACACTGAAGCTTTCTTT. It encodes CASSSAGHMNTEAFF.

This clonotype occurred many times. The rearrangement links TRBV6-1 to TRBJ1-1; tentative D call: TRBD1 (5 bases). There are 13 residues in the CDR3. V was shortened by 5 bases and J by 5 bases, with 12 bases between the two germline ends. Germline CDR1 MNHNS, CDR2 SASEGT. CDR3: CASSPPRATEAFF. For the CDR3, the DNA is TGTGCCAGCAGTCCCCCCAGGGCTACTGAAGCTTTCTTT.

V and J are TRBV6-1 and TRBJ2-3; weak D call: TRBD1 (6 bases). Trimming left V 1 base short and J 4 bases short, with 12 bases between. This CDR3 comprises 15 residues. CDR1 is MNHNS and CDR2 is SASEGT in the germline V gene. The CDR3 DNA reads as TGTGCCAGCAGTGAAGGCATCGGACAGTCAGATACGCAGTATTTT. Its translation: CASSEGIGQSDTQYF.

V usage is TRBV29-1 and J usage is TRBJ2-1; D is unresolved. The CDR3 loop spans 16 amino acids. Germline lookup yields CDR1 SQVTM and CDR2 ANQGSEA. Trimming took off 0 bases at V and 0 bases at J, with 12 bases between the two ends. The CDR3 DNA follows: TGCAGCGTTGAAGACCCAGCGAGGAGCTCCTACAATGAGCAGTTCTTC. Its protein is CSVEDPARSSYNEQFF.

This clonotype was seen at least ten times. The CDR3 DNA is TGTGCCAGCAGTGAAGGAGGGGATCCCCCCTACGAGCAGTACTTC. This codes for CASSEGGDPPYEQYF. The genes are TRBV25-1 and TRBJ2-7, with a weak D call TRBD2 (6 bases). V lost 2 bases and J lost 2, with 13 bases in between. CDR3 length equals 15 residues. Germline V gives CDR1 MGHDK, CDR2 SYGVNS.

This clonotype was seen only a few times. The chain recombines TRBV29-1 with TRBJ2-1, with 12 bases that match TRBD2. With 4 bases clipped from V and 9 bases from J, the junction kept 7 bases outside the gene matches. The CDR3 loop spans 14 amino acids. The germline gives CDR1 SQVTM, CDR2 ANQGSEA. CDR3 in amino acids: CSVVRLAGVGEQFF. In DNA form, the CDR3 reads TGCAGCGTTGTGAGACTAGCGGGAGTTGGTGAGCAGTTCTTC.

In its sample, this clonotype was seen a few times. The gene calls are TRBV3-1 and TRBJ2-7, with D perhaps matching TRBD2 (6 bases). The germline V and J ends were trimmed by 1 base and 6 bases, with 10 bases remaining between them. The CDR3 runs 13 residues. Germline CDR1 LGHDT, CDR2 YNNKEL (reference sequence). The CDR3 protein is CASSQVRGIEQYF. The CDR3 DNA sequence: TGTGCCAGCAGCCAAGTTCGCGGGATCGAGCAGTACTTC.

This clonotype was seen a few times. The CDR3 sequence is CASSLAPFQNNEQYF. The CDR3 DNA reads TGTGCCAGCAGCTTAGCCCCTTTTCAGAACAACGAGCAGTACTTC. The chain couples TRBV11-2 to TRBJ2-7; D is unclear. CDR3 size: 15 residues. Trimming stripped 1 base from V and 5 bases from J, with 15 bases between. The germline CDR1 and CDR2 sequences are SGHAT and FQNNGV.